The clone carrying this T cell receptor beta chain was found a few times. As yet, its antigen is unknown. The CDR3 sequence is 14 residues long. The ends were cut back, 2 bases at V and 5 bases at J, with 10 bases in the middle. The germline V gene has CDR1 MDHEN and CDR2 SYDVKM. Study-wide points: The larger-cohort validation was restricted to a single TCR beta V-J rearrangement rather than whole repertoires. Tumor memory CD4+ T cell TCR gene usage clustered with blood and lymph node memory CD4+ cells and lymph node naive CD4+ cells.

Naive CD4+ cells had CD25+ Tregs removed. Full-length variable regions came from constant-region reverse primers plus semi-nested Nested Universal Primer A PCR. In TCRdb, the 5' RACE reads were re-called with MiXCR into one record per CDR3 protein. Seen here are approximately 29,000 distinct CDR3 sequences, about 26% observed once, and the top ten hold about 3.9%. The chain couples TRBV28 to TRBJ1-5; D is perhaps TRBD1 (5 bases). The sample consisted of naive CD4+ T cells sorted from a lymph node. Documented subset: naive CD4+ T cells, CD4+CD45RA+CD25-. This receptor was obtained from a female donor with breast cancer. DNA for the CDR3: TGTGCCAGCAGTTTAAGAGGGGAGGATCAGCCCCAGCATTTT. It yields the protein CASSLRGEDQPQHF.